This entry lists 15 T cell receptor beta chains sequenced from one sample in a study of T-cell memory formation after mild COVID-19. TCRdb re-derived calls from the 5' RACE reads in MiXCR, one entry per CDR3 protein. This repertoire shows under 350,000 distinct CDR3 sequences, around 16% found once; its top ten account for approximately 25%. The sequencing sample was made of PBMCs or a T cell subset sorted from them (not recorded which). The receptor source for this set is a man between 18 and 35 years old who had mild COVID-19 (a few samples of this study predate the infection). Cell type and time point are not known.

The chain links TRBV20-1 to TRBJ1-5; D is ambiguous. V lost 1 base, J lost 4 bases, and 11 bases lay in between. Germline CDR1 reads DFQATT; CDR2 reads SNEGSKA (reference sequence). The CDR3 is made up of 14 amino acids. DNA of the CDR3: TGCAGTGCTAGAGTTGAGCCAAAAAATCAGCCCCAGCATTTT. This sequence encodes CSARVEPKNQPQHF.

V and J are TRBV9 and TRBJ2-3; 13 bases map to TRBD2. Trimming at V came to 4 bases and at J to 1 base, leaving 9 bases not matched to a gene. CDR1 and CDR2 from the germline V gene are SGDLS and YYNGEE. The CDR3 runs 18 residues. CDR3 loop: CASSSNPLAGGGTDTQYF. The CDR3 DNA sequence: TGTGCCAGCAGCTCTAACCCACTAGCGGGGGGGGGCACAGATACGCAGTATTTT.

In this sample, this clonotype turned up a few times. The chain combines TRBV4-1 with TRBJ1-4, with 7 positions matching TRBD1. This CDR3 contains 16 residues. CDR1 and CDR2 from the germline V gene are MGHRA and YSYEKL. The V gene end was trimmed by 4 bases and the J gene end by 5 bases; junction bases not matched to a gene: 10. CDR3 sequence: CASSRTRGLGNEKLFF. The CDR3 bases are TGCGCCAGCAGCCGCACTAGGGGGCTGGGGAATGAAAAACTGTTTTTT.

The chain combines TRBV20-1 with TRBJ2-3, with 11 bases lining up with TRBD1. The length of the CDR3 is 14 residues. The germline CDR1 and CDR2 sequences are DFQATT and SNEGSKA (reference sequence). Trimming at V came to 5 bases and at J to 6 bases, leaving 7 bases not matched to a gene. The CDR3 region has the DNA TGCAGTGCTTTGGACAGGGGGCTCGTCGATACGCAGTATTTT. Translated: CSALDRGLVDTQYF.

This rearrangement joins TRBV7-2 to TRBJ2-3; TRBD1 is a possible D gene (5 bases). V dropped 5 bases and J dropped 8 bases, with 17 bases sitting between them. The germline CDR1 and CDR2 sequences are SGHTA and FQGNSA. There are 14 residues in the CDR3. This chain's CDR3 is CASSLGRSQGTQYF. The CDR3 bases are TGTGCCAGCAGCCTTGGACGGTCCCAGGGTACGCAGTATTTT.

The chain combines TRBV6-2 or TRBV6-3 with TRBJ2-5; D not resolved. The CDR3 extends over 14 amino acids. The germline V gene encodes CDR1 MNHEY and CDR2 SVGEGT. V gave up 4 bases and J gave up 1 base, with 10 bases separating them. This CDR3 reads CASSLQGLQETQYF. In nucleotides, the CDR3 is TGTGCCAGCAGTTTACAAGGCCTCCAAGAGACCCAGTACTTC.

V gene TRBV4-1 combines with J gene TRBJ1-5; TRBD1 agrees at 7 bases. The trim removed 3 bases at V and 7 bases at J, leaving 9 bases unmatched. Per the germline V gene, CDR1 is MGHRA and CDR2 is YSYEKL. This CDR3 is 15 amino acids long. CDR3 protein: CASSQAQGLRQPQHF. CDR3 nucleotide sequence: TGCGCCAGCAGCCAGGCACAGGGGCTGCGGCAGCCCCAGCATTTT.

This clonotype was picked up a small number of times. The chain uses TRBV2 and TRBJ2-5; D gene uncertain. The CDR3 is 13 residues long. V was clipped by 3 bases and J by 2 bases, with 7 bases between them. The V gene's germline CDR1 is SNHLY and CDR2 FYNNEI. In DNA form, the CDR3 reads TGTGCCAGCAGTGATACTATTCAAGAGACCCAGTACTTC. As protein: CASSDTIQETQYF.

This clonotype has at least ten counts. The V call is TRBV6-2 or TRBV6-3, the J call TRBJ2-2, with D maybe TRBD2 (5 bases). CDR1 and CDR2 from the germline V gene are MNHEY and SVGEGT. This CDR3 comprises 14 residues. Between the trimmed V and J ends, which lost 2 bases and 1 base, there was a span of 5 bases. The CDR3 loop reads CASSYGRNTGELFF. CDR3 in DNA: TGTGCCAGCAGTTACGGGAGGAACACCGGGGAGCTGTTTTTT.

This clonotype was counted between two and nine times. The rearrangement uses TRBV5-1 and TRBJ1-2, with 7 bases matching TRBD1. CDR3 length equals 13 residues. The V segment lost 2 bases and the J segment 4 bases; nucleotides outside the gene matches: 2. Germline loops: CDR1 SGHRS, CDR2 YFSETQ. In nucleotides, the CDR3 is TGCGCCAGCAGCTTCAGGGGGATCTATGGCTACACCTTC. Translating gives CASSFRGIYGYTF.

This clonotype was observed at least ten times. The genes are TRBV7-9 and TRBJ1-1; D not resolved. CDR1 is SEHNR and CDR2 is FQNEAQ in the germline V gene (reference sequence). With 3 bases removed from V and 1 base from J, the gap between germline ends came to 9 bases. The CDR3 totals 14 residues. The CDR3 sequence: CASSFEGKNTEAFF. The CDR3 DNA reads TGTGCCAGCAGCTTTGAAGGAAAGAACACTGAAGCTTTCTTT.

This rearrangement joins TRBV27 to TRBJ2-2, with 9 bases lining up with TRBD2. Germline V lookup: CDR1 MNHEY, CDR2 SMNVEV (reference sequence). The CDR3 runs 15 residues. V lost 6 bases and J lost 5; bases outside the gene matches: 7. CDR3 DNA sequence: TGTGCCAGCAGGCGTAGCGGGGGATGGACCGGGGAGCTGTTTTTT. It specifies CASRRSGGWTGELFF.

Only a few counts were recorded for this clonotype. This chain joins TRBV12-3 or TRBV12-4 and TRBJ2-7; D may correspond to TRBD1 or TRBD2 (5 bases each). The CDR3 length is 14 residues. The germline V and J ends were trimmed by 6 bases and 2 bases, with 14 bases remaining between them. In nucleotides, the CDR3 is TGTGCCAGCAGCCCACCGGGACGGCCCTACGAGCAGTACTTC. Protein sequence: CASSPPGRPYEQYF.

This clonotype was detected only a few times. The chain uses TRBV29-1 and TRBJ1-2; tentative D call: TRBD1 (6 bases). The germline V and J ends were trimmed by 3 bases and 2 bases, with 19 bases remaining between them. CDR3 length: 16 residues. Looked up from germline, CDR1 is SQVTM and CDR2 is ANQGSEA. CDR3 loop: CSVDFGPGAENYGYTF. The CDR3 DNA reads TGCAGCGTTGATTTCGGCCCAGGGGCGGAAAACTATGGCTACACCTTC.

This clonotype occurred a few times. CDR3 bases: TGTGCCAGCAGTTTACCGGGGCCCTATGGCTACACCTTC. Protein: CASSLPGPYGYTF. This rearrangement joins TRBV12-3 or TRBV12-4 to TRBJ1-2; TRBD1 might be the D (5 bases). V was cut by 2 bases and J by 4 bases, with 8 bases left in between. The CDR3 is 13 amino acids.